This is a list of T cell receptor beta chains from one sample in a study of beta chain features in type 1 diabetes. The method was immunoSEQ multiplex PCR; TCRdb's version includes in-frame clones alone and lacks a portion of them. The data hold approximately 340,000 clones, with roughly 16% observed a single time. Material for sequencing was naive CD4+ T cells from blood. The receptor set was obtained from a woman aged 18-29 years in good health. The CDR3 runs from the conserved cysteine through the conserved F or W. Each record gives: V gene, J gene, CDR3 length, D gene, clone size, CDR3 protein, CDR3 DNA. The D gene is left open where the match is weak. Clone size, where shown, is once, few, many, or a class for clones that have expanded.

>TRBV19|TRBJ2-1|15|TRBD2|few
CASSMRLAGNNEQFF
TGTGCCAGTAGTATGCGGCTAGCGGGTAACAATGAGCAGTTCTTC
>TRBV19|TRBJ2-5|16|NA|NA
CASSPAGQGLRETQYF
TGTGCCAGTAGTCCAGCAGGGCAGGGCCTCCGGGAGACCCAGTACTTC
>TRBV4-1|TRBJ1-4|15|TRBD1|few
CASSRTRDRGEKLFF
TGCGCCAGCAGCCGAACCCGGGACAGGGGAGAAAAACTGTTTTTT
>TRBV4-1|TRBJ2-3|18|TRBD2|few
CASSQDLWTSPSTDTQYF
TGCGCCAGCAGCCAAGACCTCTGGACTAGCCCTAGCACAGATACGCAGTATTTT
>TRBV6-5|TRBJ1-2|13|TRBD1|few
CASTSRQGVGYTF
TGTGCCAGCACCTCCCGACAGGGGGTTGGCTACACCTTC
>TRBV28|TRBJ2-5|15|TRBD2|NA
CASTLVTGGSETQYF
TGTGCCAGCACCCTGGTGACGGGAGGTAGTGAGACCCAGTACTTC
>TRBV5-1|TRBJ2-5|14|NA|NA
CASSLEAGRETQYF
TGCGCCAGCAGCTTGGAGGCGGGAAGGGAGACCCAGTACTTC
>TRBV5-1|TRBJ2-7|15|TRBD2|few
CASSGGTSGPYEQYF
TGCGCCAGCAGCGGAGGGACTAGCGGACCCTACGAGCAGTACTTC
>TRBV11-3|TRBJ2-5|14|NA|NA
CASSPGGVQETQYF
TGTGCCAGCAGCCCCGGTGGAGTTCAAGAGACCCAGTACTTC
>TRBV7-6|TRBJ2-3|15|TRBD1|NA
CASSFRDSGTDTQYF
TGTGCCAGCAGCTTCCGGGACAGCGGAACAGATACGCAGTATTTT
>TRBV30|TRBJ2-5|12|TRBD2|few
CAWTSGIETQYF
TGTGCCTGGACTAGCGGGATAGAGACCCAGTACTTC
>TRBV7-9|TRBJ1-2|14|NA|NA
CASSLDTVTYGYTF
TGTGCCAGCAGCTTAGACACCGTAACCTATGGCTACACCTTC
>TRBV5-1|TRBJ2-4|17|TRBD1|few
CASSLGQGEVGKNIQYF
TGCGCCAGCAGCTTGGGGCAGGGGGAAGTCGGCAAAAACATTCAGTACTTC
>TRBV30|TRBJ1-1|14|NA|NA
CAWSVLSSNTEAFF
TGTGCCTGGAGTGTACTTTCGTCGAACACTGAAGCTTTCTTT
>TRBV2|TRBJ2-5|13|NA|few
CASSETLRGTQYF
TGTGCCAGCAGTGAAACCCTCCGGGGAACCCAGTACTTC
>TRBV5-1|TRBJ2-1|17|TRBD1|few
CASYPGQGRYSYNEQFF
TGCGCCAGTTACCCGGGACAGGGGCGATACTCCTACAATGAGCAGTTCTTC
>TRBV30|TRBJ1-2|13|NA|NA
CAWSVQGSYGYTF
TGTGCCTGGAGTGTACAAGGGAGCTATGGCTACACCTTC
>TRBV29-1|TRBJ1-1|13|TRBD1|NA
CSVKGGRNTEAFF
TGCAGCGTCAAAGGGGGCAGGAACACTGAAGCTTTCTTT
>TRBV7-9|TRBJ1-5|13|NA|NA
CASSLDSNQPQHF
TGTGCCAGCAGCCTCGACTCCAATCAGCCCCAGCATTTT
>TRBV18|TRBJ1-2|15|TRBD1|few
CASSPGDGTGYGYTF
TGTGCCAGCTCACCGGGAGATGGGACAGGCTATGGCTACACCTTC
>TRBV7-3|TRBJ2-2|16|NA|NA
CASSFGSGTNTGELFF
TGTGCCAGCAGCTTTGGTTCGGGGACGAACACCGGGGAGCTGTTTTTT
>TRBV25-1|TRBJ1-1|14|NA|few
CASSESVQAEVAFF
TGTGCCAGCAGTGAATCGGTCCAGGCCGAAGTGGCTTTCTTT
>TRBV7-3|TRBJ2-7|15|TRBD2|NA
CASSEGSGGFYEQYF
TGTGCCAGCAGTGAAGGTAGCGGGGGGTTCTACGAGCAGTACTTC
>TRBV28|TRBJ2-3|14|NA|few
CASSGGYVTDTQYF
TGTGCCAGCAGTGGCGGGTACGTGACAGATACGCAGTATTTT
>TRBV7-9|TRBJ2-7|16|TRBD2|NA
CASSLVGGSGAYEQYF
TGTGCCAGCAGCTTAGTGGGCGGGAGTGGAGCCTACGAGCAGTACTTC
>TRBV5-1|TRBJ2-1|15|NA|few
CASSFTPTSYNEQFF
TGCGCCAGCTCGTTTACGCCTACTAGTTACAATGAGCAGTTCTTC
>TRBV5-1|TRBJ2-5|13|NA|few
CASSVQGSETQYF
TGCGCCAGCAGCGTCCAGGGCAGTGAGACCCAGTACTTC
>TRBV9|TRBJ2-2|15|NA|NA
CASSVELAGSGELFF
TGTGCCAGCAGCGTAGAACTGGCGGGCTCCGGGGAGCTGTTTTTT
>TRBV9|TRBJ2-1|14|NA|NA
CASSVGGRNNEQFF
TGTGCCAGCAGCGTAGGAGGGAGGAACAATGAGCAGTTCTTC
>TRBV7-2|TRBJ2-7|16|TRBD2|few
CASNIAGGFGAYEQYF
TGTGCCAGCAACATAGCGGGAGGTTTCGGGGCGTACGAGCAGTACTTC
>TRBV9|TRBJ2-5|13|TRBD1|NA
CASSATGEETQYF
TGTGCCAGCAGCGCGACAGGGGAAGAGACCCAGTACTTC
>TRBV7-7|TRBJ1-5|13|NA|NA
CASSSGENQPQHF
TGTGCTAGCAGCTCGGGGGAAAATCAGCCCCAGCATTTT
>TRBV5-4|TRBJ2-3|18|TRBD2|NA
CASSLAISSGGSTDTQYF
TGTGCCAGCAGCTTGGCGATATCTAGCGGTGGGAGCACAGATACGCAGTATTTT
>TRBV15|TRBJ2-1|15|TRBD1|NA
CATSRKGQVYNEQFF
TGTGCCACCAGCAGAAAGGGACAGGTATACAATGAGCAGTTCTTC
>TRBV6-1|TRBJ1-2|16|NA|NA
CASSEGPPQQLYGYTF
TGTGCCAGCAGTGAAGGTCCACCCCAACAGCTCTATGGCTACACCTTC
>TRBV18|TRBJ1-2|12|NA|NA
CASSGTNYGYTF
TGTGCCAGCTCAGGGACAAACTATGGCTACACCTTC
>TRBV7-2|TRBJ2-1|15|TRBD2|few
CASSPQSGTYNEQFF
TGTGCCAGCAGCCCCCAGAGCGGGACTTACAATGAGCAGTTCTTC
>TRBV6-6|TRBJ1-5|15|NA|few
CASSYGQAINQPQHF
TGTGCCAGCAGTTACGGGCAGGCAATCAATCAGCCCCAGCATTTT
>TRBV6-5|TRBJ2-7|15|NA|few
CASSYRRDQVYEQYF
TGTGCCAGCAGTTACCGCAGGGATCAGGTCTACGAGCAGTACTTC
>TRBV19|TRBJ2-1|14|NA|few
CASRASGSAHEQFF
TGTGCCAGTAGAGCGTCCGGGAGTGCACATGAGCAGTTCTTC
>TRBV19|TRBJ2-7|14|NA|few
CASAGGLVSYEQYF
TGTGCCAGCGCCGGGGGGCTAGTATCCTACGAGCAGTACTTC
>TRBV6-1|TRBJ1-2|13|NA|few
CASSVDSLYGYTF
TGTGCCAGCAGTGTCGACAGTCTCTATGGCTACACCTTC
>TRBV7-2|TRBJ2-4|14|NA|few
CASSLSDTGRVQYF
TGTGCCAGCAGCTTATCGGACACGGGTCGGGTTCAGTACTTC
>TRBV2|TRBJ2-5|14|NA|NA
CASTTALLQETQYF
TGTGCCAGCACGACTGCCCTCCTCCAAGAGACCCAGTACTTC
>TRBV6-5|TRBJ2-7|13|NA|few
CASSYSRELEQYF
TGTGCCAGCAGTTACTCGAGAGAGCTCGAGCAGTACTTC
>TRBV28|TRBJ2-7|14|TRBD2|NA
CAITGLAYSYEQYF
TGTGCCATCACCGGACTAGCGTACTCCTACGAGCAGTACTTC
>TRBV6-5|TRBJ1-1|14|TRBD1|NA
CASSFEGAGTEAFF
TGTGCCAGCAGTTTTGAGGGGGCCGGGACTGAAGCTTTCTTT
>TRBV28|TRBJ2-1|16|TRBD2|NA
CASSPGGAGGWNEQFF
TGTGCCAGCAGTCCAGGTGGAGCGGGAGGGTGGAATGAGCAGTTCTTC
>TRBV4-2|TRBJ2-7|17|TRBD1|NA
CASSQDPADRGSYEQYF
TGTGCCAGCAGCCAAGATCCAGCGGACAGGGGCTCCTACGAGCAGTACTTC
>TRBV4-2|TRBJ2-1|16|TRBD2|NA
CASSQRTSGDYNEQFF
TGTGCCAGCAGCCAACGGACTAGCGGAGACTACAATGAGCAGTTCTTC
>TRBV25-1|TRBJ2-5|15|NA|few
CASSEYWGDQETQYF
TGTGCCAGCAGTGAATATTGGGGAGACCAAGAGACCCAGTACTTC
>TRBV9|TRBJ2-1|16|NA|few
CASSPSAGPTYNEQFF
TGTGCCAGCAGCCCATCAGCGGGCCCTACCTACAATGAGCAGTTCTTC